This T cell receptor beta chain is from a study of blood T cell repertoires in COVID-19. Study at large: Samples came from the United States, Italy and Spain, spanning acute and convalescent COVID-19.

As handled by the study authors: The authors estimated nucleated cell counts from reference gene primer amplification. Only in-frame clones appear in the TCRdb table, and some are missing; sequencing was by immunoSEQ multiplex PCR. Clone size and V and J calls were adopted from that table, with D and trimming inferred from the DNA. The data show approximately 180,000 clones, with 80% to 90% seen just once and 2.5% to 3.5% held by the top ten. This clone was observed a single time. The CDR3 sequence is 14 residues long. The germline V gene encodes CDR1 SGHTA and CDR2 FQGNSA. V lost 8 bases and J 8 bases, leaving 18 bases between the germline ends.

The V call is TRBV7-2, the J call TRBJ1-4, with D possibly being TRBD1 (6 bases). Sequencing was carried out using peripheral blood. The sequence was obtained from a man between 60 and 75 years old with acute or convalescent COVID-19. CDR3 DNA: TGTGCCAGCGGAACAACAGGGTTAGGCGAAAAACTGTTTTTT. Its translation is CASGTTGLGEKLFF.